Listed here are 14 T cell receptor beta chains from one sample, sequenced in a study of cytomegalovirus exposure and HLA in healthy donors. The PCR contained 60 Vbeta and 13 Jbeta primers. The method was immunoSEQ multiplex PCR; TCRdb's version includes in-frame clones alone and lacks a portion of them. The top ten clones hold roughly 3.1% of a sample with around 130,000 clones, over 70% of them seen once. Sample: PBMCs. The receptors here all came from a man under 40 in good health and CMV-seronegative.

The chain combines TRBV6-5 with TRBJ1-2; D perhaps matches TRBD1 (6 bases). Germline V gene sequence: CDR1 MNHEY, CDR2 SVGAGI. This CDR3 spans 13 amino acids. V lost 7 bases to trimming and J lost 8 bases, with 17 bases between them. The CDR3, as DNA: TGTGCCAGCACCCCTCGGGGGGGCAGGGGCTACACCTTC. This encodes CASTPRGGRGYTF.

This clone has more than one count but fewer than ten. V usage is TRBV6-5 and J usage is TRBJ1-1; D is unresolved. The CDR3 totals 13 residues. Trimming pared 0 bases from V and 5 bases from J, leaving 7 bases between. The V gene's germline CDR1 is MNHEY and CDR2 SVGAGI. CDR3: CASSYSPSTEAFF. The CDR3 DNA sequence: TGTGCCAGCAGTTACTCCCCGAGTACTGAAGCTTTCTTT.

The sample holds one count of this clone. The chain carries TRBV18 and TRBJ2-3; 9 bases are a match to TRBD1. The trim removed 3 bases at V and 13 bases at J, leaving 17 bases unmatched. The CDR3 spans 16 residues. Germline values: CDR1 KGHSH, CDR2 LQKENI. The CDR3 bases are TGTGCCAGCTCACCTCAAACCGGGACAGGGCACATAGGGAAGTATTTT. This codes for CASSPQTGTGHIGKYF.

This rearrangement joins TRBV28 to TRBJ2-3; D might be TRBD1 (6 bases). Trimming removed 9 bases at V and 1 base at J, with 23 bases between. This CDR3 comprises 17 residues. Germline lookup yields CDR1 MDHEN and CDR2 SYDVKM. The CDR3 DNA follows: TGTGCCAGTAAACAGGGAAATGAAATCAAGGGCACAGATACGCAGTATTTT. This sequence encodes CASKQGNEIKGTDTQYF. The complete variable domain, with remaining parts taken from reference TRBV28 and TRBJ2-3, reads DVKVTQSSRYLVKRTGEKVFLECVQDMDHENMFWYRQDPGLGLRLIYFSYDVKMKEKGDIPEGYSVSREKKERFSLILESASTNQTSMYLCASKQGNEIKGTDTQYFGPGTRLTVL.

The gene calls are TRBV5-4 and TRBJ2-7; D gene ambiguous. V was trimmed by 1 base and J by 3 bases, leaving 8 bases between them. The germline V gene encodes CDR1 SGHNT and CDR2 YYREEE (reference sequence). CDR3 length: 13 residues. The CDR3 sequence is CASSLFSGYEQYF. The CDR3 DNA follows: TGTGCCAGCAGCTTGTTCTCGGGCTACGAGCAGTACTTC.

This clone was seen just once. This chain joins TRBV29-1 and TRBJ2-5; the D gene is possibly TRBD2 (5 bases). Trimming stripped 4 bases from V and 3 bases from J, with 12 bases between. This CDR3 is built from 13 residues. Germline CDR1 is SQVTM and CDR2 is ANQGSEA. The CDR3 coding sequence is TGCAGCGTTGCAGGAGGTTCCGAAGAGACCCAGTACTTC. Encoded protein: CSVAGGSEETQYF.

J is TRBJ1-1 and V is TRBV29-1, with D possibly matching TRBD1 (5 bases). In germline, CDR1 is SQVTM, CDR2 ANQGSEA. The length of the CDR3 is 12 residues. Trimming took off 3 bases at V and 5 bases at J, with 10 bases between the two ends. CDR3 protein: CSVDRGGTEAFF. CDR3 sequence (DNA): TGCAGCGTTGATCGGGGGGGGACTGAAGCTTTCTTT. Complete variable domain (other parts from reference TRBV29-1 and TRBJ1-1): SAVISQKPSRDICQRGTSLTIQCQVDSQVTMMFWYRQQPGQSLTLIATANQGSEATYESGFVIDKFPISRPNLTFSTLTVSNMSPEDSSIYLCSVDRGGTEAFFGQGTRLTVV.

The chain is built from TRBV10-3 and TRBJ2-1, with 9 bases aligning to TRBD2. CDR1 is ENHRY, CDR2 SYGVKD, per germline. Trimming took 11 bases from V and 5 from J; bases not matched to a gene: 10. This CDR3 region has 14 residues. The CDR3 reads CASAGASGDNEQFF. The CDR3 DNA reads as TGTGCCTCCGCCGGGGCTAGCGGGGACAATGAGCAGTTCTTC.

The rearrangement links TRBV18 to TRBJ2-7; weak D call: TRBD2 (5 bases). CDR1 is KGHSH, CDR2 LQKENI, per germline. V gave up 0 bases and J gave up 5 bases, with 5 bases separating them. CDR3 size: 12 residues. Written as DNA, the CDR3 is TGTGCCAGCTCACCACCCGGGGACGAGCAGTACTTC. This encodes CASSPPGDEQYF.

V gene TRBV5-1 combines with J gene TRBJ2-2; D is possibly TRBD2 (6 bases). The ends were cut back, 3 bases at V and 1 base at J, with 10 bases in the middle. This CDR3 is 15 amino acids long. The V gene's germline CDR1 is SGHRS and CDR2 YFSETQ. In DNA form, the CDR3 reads TGCGCCAGCAGCTCGGGGACTGTGAACACCGGGGAGCTGTTTTTT. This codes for CASSSGTVNTGELFF.

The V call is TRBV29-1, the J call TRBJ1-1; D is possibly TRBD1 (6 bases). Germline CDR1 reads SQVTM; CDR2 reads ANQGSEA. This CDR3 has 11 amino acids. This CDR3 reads CTIQGRTEAFF. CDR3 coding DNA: TGCACGATACAGGGCAGGACTGAAGCTTTCTTT. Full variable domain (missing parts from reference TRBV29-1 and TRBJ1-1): SAVISQKPSRDICQRGTSLTIQCQVDSQVTMMFWYRQQPGQSLTLIATANQGSEATYESGFVIDKFPISRPNLTFSTLTVSNMSPEDSSIYLCTIQGRTEAFFGQGTRLTVV.

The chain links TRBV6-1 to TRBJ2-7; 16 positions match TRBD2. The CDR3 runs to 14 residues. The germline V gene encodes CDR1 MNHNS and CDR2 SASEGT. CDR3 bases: TGTGTGTGTGGGACTAGCGGGAGGGGGTACGAGCAGTACTTC. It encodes CVCGTSGRGYEQYF.

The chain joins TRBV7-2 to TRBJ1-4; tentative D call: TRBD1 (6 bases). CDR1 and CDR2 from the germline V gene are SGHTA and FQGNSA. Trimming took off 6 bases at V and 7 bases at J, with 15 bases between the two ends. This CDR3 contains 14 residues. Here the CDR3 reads CASSLDRTGEKLFF. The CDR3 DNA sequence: TGTGCCAGCAGTCTAGACAGGACCGGTGAAAAACTGTTTTTT.

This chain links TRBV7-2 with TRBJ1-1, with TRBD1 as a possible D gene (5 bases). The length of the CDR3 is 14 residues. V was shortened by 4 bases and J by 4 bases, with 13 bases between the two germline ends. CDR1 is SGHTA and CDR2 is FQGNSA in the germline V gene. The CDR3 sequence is CASSSSQGSTEAFF. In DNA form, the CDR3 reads TGTGCCAGCAGCTCCTCCCAGGGTAGCACTGAAGCTTTCTTT.